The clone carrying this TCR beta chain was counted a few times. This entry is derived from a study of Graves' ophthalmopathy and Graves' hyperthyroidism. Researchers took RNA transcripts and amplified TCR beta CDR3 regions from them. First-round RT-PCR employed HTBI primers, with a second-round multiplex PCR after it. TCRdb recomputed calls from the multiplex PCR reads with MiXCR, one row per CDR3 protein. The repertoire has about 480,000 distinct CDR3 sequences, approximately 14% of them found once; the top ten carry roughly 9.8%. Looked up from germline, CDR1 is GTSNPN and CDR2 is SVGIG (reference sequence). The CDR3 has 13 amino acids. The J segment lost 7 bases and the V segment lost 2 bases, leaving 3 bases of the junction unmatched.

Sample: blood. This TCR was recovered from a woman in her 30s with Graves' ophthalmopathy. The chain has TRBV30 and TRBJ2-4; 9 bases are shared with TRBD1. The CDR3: CAWSTGQGNIQYF. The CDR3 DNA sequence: TGTGCCTGGAGTACAGGACAGGGGAACATTCAGTACTTC.